This paragraph covers one TCR beta chain sequence. The antigen is undetermined. This sample is part of a study of shared clonotypes between healthy human individuals. About the research overall: CD4 naive cells filled three plates per donor, CD4 memory three, CD8 naive two and CD8 memory one.

The study, taken as a whole, reports: The represented genetic and exposure-history diversity was limited by the small number of donors. Clonotype sharing across donors was expected to vary with sequencing depth.

Sequencing used immunoSEQ multiplex PCR; TCRdb keeps in-frame clones, though not all of them. The sample records millions of clones, more than 85% being singletons. The sequence was obtained from a man younger than 35 in good health. Some clones in this sample may be carry-over from other donors' samples. Sequencing was performed on naive CD4+ T cells from PBMCs. Specified subset: CD45RA+ positively selected.

For the CDR3, the DNA is TGTGCCAGTAGTATACAGGGCGGCTACACCTTC. It yields the protein CASSIQGGYTF. The V gene is TRBV19, the J gene TRBJ1-2; tentative D call: TRBD1 (5 bases). CDR1 is LNHDA, CDR2 SQIVND, per germline (reference sequence). This CDR3 is built from 11 residues. With 2 bases removed from V and 8 bases from J, the gap between germline ends came to 6 bases. The whole variable domain, remainder taken from reference TRBV19 and TRBJ1-2, is DGGITQSPKYLFRKEGQNVTLSCEQNLNHDAMYWYRQDPGQGLRLIYYSQIVNDFQKGDIAEGYSVSREKKESFPLTVTSAQKNPTAFYLCASSIQGGYTFGSGTRLTVV.